Listed here are 31 T cell receptor beta chains from one sample, sequenced in a study of CD8 T cells in Susac syndrome (dated by TCRdb to the late 2010s). Libraries were prepared through the immunoSEQ multiplex PCR assay. RNA was extracted using the RNeasy kit, and about 0.5 to 1 ug of the RNA was reverse transcribed with random hexamers. In TCRdb, the public reads were trimmed at Q25 with fastp and aligned with MiXCR, with productive beta chains retained. CDR3 protein duplicates are merged, each entry listing the most common genes and DNA. Counted in this sample were 150,000 to 190,000 distinct CDR3 sequences; approximately 94% of them appeared once. The ten largest clonotypes hold 0.21% of the sample. The sample was CD8+ T cells from PBMCs. The receptors shown here come from a human donor with multiple sclerosis.

The CDR3 DNA is TGTGCCAGCAGCAAGCTTAGAGGTGCGGAGGGAGATAATTCACCCCTCCACTTT. It encodes CASSKLRGAEGDNSPLHF. The V call is TRBV7-3, the J call TRBJ1-6, with no clear D. Germline CDR1 is SGHTA and CDR2 is FQGTGA. V was trimmed by 5 bases and J by 5 bases, leaving 22 bases between them. This CDR3 is built from 18 residues.

V is TRBV4-1 and J is TRBJ2-1; 12 nucleotides align to TRBD2. The germline CDR1 and CDR2 sequences are MGHRA and YSYEKL. V lost 4 bases, J lost 0 bases, and 4 bases stayed unmatched. The CDR3 has 17 amino acids. The CDR3 region has the DNA TGCGCCAGCAGCCCTCTACTAGCGGGGGGCTCCTACAATGAGCAGTTCTTC. As protein: CASSPLLAGGSYNEQFF.

This chain connects TRBV7-9 to TRBJ2-1; 13 bases map to TRBD2. With 4 bases clipped from V and 4 bases from J, the junction kept 7 bases outside the gene matches. CDR1 is SEHNR, CDR2 FQNEAQ, per germline (reference sequence). This CDR3 has 17 amino acids. CDR3 protein: CASSSPGLAGWYNEQFF. In DNA form, the CDR3 reads TGTGCCAGCAGCTCGCCGGGACTAGCGGGGTGGTACAATGAGCAGTTCTTC.

This chain joins TRBV24-1 and TRBJ2-3; D is uncertain. Per germline, CDR1 KGHDR and CDR2 SFDVKD. Trimming removed 0 bases from V and 7 bases from J, with 4 bases in between. There are 12 residues in the CDR3. CDR3 nucleotides: TGTGCCACCAGTGATTTGTCCAATACGCAGTATTTT. It is translated as CATSDLSNTQYF.

The rearrangement links TRBV7-2 to TRBJ2-4, with 10 nucleotides matching TRBD1. This CDR3 contains 15 residues. Trimming removed 3 bases from V and 7 bases from J; junction bases left unmatched: 6. Germline V gene lookup returns CDR1 SGHTA and CDR2 FQGNSA. The CDR3 region is CASSFLTGGMNIQYF. CDR3 in DNA: TGTGCCAGCAGCTTCCTGACAGGGGGCATGAACATTCAGTACTTC.

The chain has TRBV7-9 and TRBJ2-1; 8 bases are a match to TRBD2. Germline V CDR1 and CDR2: SEHNR, FQNEAQ (reference sequence). The V segment lost 7 bases and the J segment 8 bases; nucleotides outside the gene matches: 16. The CDR3 is 16 amino acids. The CDR3 region is CASTTPSSGRVDEQFF. CDR3 coding DNA: TGTGCCAGCACTACACCTTCTAGCGGGCGGGTGGATGAGCAGTTCTTC.

The chain carries TRBV5-6 and TRBJ1-5; D perhaps matches TRBD1 (6 bases). Germline values: CDR1 SGHDT, CDR2 YYEEEE. The CDR3 runs to 14 residues. V was trimmed by 3 bases and J by 7 bases, leaving 14 bases between them. In DNA, the CDR3 is TGTGCCAGCAGCTCCATGACAGGAAAACAGCCCCAGCATTTT. Translation gives CASSSMTGKQPQHF.

V is TRBV28 and J is TRBJ1-2, with D possibly TRBD1 on 6 matching bases. V gave up 5 bases and J gave up 5 bases, with 18 bases separating them. CDR1 and CDR2 (germline): MDHEN, SYDVKM. CDR3 length: 15 amino acids. CDR3 region: CASSIITGPGYGYTF. The CDR3 nucleotides are TGTGCCAGCAGTATAATAACAGGGCCGGGGTATGGCTACACCTTC.

This clonotype has only one observation. The rearrangement joins TRBV6-2 or TRBV6-3 to TRBJ2-3; D unclear. The germline V gene encodes CDR1 MNHEY and CDR2 SVGEGT. V was clipped by 4 bases and J by 0 bases, with 5 bases between them. CDR3 size: 13 residues. CDR3 sequence reads: CASSWVSTDTQYF. The CDR3 region has the DNA TGTGCCAGCAGTTGGGTCAGCACAGATACGCAGTATTTT.

In this sample, this clonotype turned up once. The gene calls are TRBV7-2 and TRBJ1-5; maybe TRBD1 (5 bases). V was shortened by 1 base and J by 1 base, with 11 bases between the two germline ends. This CDR3 is 16 amino acids long. CDR1 is SGHTA, CDR2 FQGNSA, per germline. The CDR3 coding sequence is TGTGCCAGCAGCTTAGAGGGGCGGCGGAGCAATCAGCCCCAGCATTTT. Translating gives CASSLEGRRSNQPQHF.

The rearrangement joins TRBV7-9 to TRBJ2-7; 10 bases match TRBD1. Germline V lookup: CDR1 SEHNR, CDR2 FQNEAQ (reference sequence). The CDR3 is 18 amino acids. The V gene end was trimmed by 3 bases and the J gene end by 2 bases; junction bases not matched to a gene: 13. CDR3 bases: TGTGCCAGCAGCTTGGGGACAGGGGAATTGAAGCCCCCCTACGAGCAGTACTTC. It specifies CASSLGTGELKPPYEQYF.

V usage is TRBV7-9 and J usage is TRBJ2-5, with D possibly TRBD2 on 6 matching bases. This CDR3 contains 13 residues. Trimming shortened V by 5 bases and J by 5 bases, and 12 bases separated the two germline ends. Germline assignment: CDR1 SEHNR and CDR2 FQNEAQ (reference sequence). The CDR3 sequence is CASSPAGWETQYF. Here the CDR3 DNA reads TGTGCCAGCAGCCCCGCGGGATGGGAGACCCAGTACTTC. Full variable domain (remainder filled in from reference TRBV7-9 and TRBJ2-5): DTGVSQNPRHKITKRGQNVTFRCDPISEHNRLYWYRQTLGQGPEFLTYFQNEAQLEKSRLLSDRFSAERPKGSFSTLEIQRTEQGDSAMYLCASSPAGWETQYFGPGTRLLVL.

This chain joins TRBV27 and TRBJ2-1; unclear D gene. Between the trimmed V and J ends, which lost 5 bases and 10 bases, there was a span of 12 bases. Germline assignment: CDR1 MNHEY and CDR2 SMNVEV (reference sequence). This CDR3 has 12 amino acids. For the CDR3, the DNA is TGTGCCAGCAGTCGCCCCGCGGACGAGCAGTTCTTC. It specifies CASSRPADEQFF.

The rearrangement links TRBV2 to TRBJ2-7; D unresolved. CDR1 is SNHLY, CDR2 FYNNEI, per germline. There are 13 residues in the CDR3. V dropped 7 bases and J dropped 6 bases, with 16 bases sitting between them. DNA of the CDR3: TGTGCCAGCAAGGTGAAGGGTAGTGGCGAGCAGTACTTC. This gives the protein CASKVKGSGEQYF.

This chain connects TRBV10-3 to TRBJ2-3, with 10 nucleotides matching TRBD2. Germline V gene sequence: CDR1 ENHRY, CDR2 SYGVKD. J was trimmed by 2 bases and V by 4 bases; bases with no gene match: 6. The CDR3 spans 16 residues. DNA for the CDR3: TGTGCCATCAGTGCCGCGCTAGCGGGGGTCACAGATACGCAGTATTTT. It encodes CAISAALAGVTDTQYF.

J is TRBJ2-5 and V is TRBV9; TRBD2 agrees at 8 bases. The CDR3 contains 15 residues. Looked up from germline, CDR1 is SGDLS and CDR2 is YYNGEE. Trimming removed 0 bases from V and 7 bases from J; junction bases left unmatched: 8. CDR3 protein: CASSVEPRGEGTQYF. The DNA of the CDR3 is TGTGCCAGCAGCGTAGAGCCGCGGGGGGAAGGGACCCAGTACTTC.

The chain employs TRBV10-3 and TRBJ2-1; 14 bases line up with TRBD2. The V and J ends lost 2 bases and 12 bases, in that order; junction bases with no gene match: 12. The CDR3 contains 17 residues. Germline V gene sequence: CDR1 ENHRY, CDR2 SYGVKD. Written as DNA, the CDR3 is TGTGCCATCAGTGAGCCCGGGACTAGCGGGGGTGAACGTGGGCAGTTCTTC. This translates into CAISEPGTSGGERGQFF.

The chain is built from TRBV19 and TRBJ1-2, with 8 bases fitting TRBD1. Trimming removed 5 bases from V and 6 bases from J; junction bases left unmatched: 5. CDR1 LNHDA and CDR2 SQIVND come from the germline V gene (reference sequence). This CDR3 has 13 residues. The CDR3 here is CASSPTGGHGYTF. The CDR3 DNA reads as TGTGCCAGTAGTCCAACAGGGGGGCATGGCTACACCTTC.

The chain combines TRBV27 with TRBJ2-1, with D unclear. The CDR3 contains 14 residues. CDR1 MNHEY and CDR2 SMNVEV come from the germline V gene (reference sequence). V lost 0 bases and J lost 3, with 6 bases in between. CDR3 in amino acids: CASSLSSLYNEQFF. In DNA, the CDR3 is TGTGCCAGCAGTTTATCCAGTCTCTACAATGAGCAGTTCTTC.

This chain links TRBV6-2 or TRBV6-3 with TRBJ2-7, with TRBD2 matching 9 bases. Germline V gives CDR1 MNHEY, CDR2 SVGEGT. The CDR3 contains 16 residues. Trimming took 0 bases from V and 5 from J; bases not matched to a gene: 8. CDR3 sequence: CASSYSPRGGVHEQYF. The CDR3 bases are TGTGCCAGCAGTTACTCCCCTCGCGGGGGGGTCCACGAGCAGTACTTC.

The chain has TRBV4-2 and TRBJ2-5, with D perhaps assigned TRBD1 or TRBD2 (5 bases each). V lost 4 bases to trimming and J lost 2 bases, with 14 bases between them. From germline, CDR1 is LGHNA and CDR2 YNFKEQ. There are 15 residues in the CDR3. The CDR3 region is CASSPYRDGQETQYF. In DNA, the CDR3 is TGTGCCAGCAGCCCCTATCGGGACGGGCAAGAGACCCAGTACTTC.

The chain is built from TRBV19 and TRBJ2-5, with TRBD2 as a possible D gene (5 bases). The CDR3 consists of 14 residues. Trimming pared 4 bases from V and 5 bases from J, leaving 14 bases between. The germline CDR1 and CDR2 sequences are LNHDA and SQIVND (reference sequence). The CDR3 DNA sequence: TGTGCCAGTAGTACGGGGATGTTCGAGGAGACCCAGTACTTC. This codes for CASSTGMFEETQYF. The variable domain in full, completed from reference TRBV19 and TRBJ2-5, reads DGGITQSPKYLFRKEGQNVTLSCEQNLNHDAMYWYRQDPGQGLRLIYYSQIVNDFQKGDIAEGYSVSREKKESFPLTVTSAQKNPTAFYLCASSTGMFEETQYFGPGTRLLVL.

The chain carries TRBV13 and TRBJ2-5; D may be TRBD1 (6 bases). The germline V gene encodes CDR1 PRHDT and CDR2 FYEKMQ (reference sequence). The CDR3 spans 11 residues. Trimming cost V 8 bases and J 5 bases, with 9 bases left between them. CDR3 nucleotides: TGTGCCAGCGGGGGCGGGGAGACCCAGTACTTC. This codes for CASGGGETQYF.

The rearrangement links TRBV27 to TRBJ2-4, with 8 bases that match TRBD2. The CDR3 is 15 amino acids. Losses at the gene ends were 3 bases for V and 6 bases for J; bases not matched to a gene: 7. The germline CDR1 and CDR2 sequences are MNHEY and SMNVEV (reference sequence). The CDR3 DNA sequence: TGTGCCAGCAGTTTCAACGGGGGGGCGGGAAACATTCAGTACTTC. Translated: CASSFNGGAGNIQYF.

The chain links TRBV9 to TRBJ1-4; D call uncertain. The CDR3 is 14 amino acids. Germline CDR1 SGDLS, CDR2 YYNGEE. V lost 2 bases and J 8 bases, leaving 13 bases between the germline ends. The CDR3 spells CASSVAGGLEKLFF. The CDR3, as DNA: TGTGCCAGCAGCGTTGCGGGAGGCCTGGAAAAACTGTTTTTT. Full variable domain (rest looked up from reference TRBV9 and TRBJ1-4): DSGVTQTPKHLITATGQRVTLRCSPRSGDLSVYWYQQSLDQGLQFLIQYYNGEERAKGNILERFSAQQFPDLHSELNLSSLELGDSALYFCASSVAGGLEKLFFGSGTQLSVL.

The V gene is TRBV5-4, the J gene TRBJ1-4; the D is unclear. The V end lost 0 bases, the J end lost 7 bases, and 10 bases lay between the germline ends. The CDR3 covers 14 residues. Germline CDR1 reads SGHNT; CDR2 reads YYREEE (reference sequence). The CDR3 bases are TGTGCCAGCAGCTTGGGCGAGGCAGGTGAAAAACTGTTTTTT. Translating it yields CASSLGEAGEKLFF.

The chain employs TRBV7-9 and TRBJ1-2; perhaps TRBD1 as D (5 bases). V was trimmed by 1 base and J by 12 bases, leaving 15 bases between them. Germline assignment: CDR1 SEHNR and CDR2 FQNEAQ (reference sequence). The CDR3 consists of 13 residues. The CDR3 loop reads CASSLGSQGEHTF. The CDR3 nucleotides read TGTGCCAGCAGCTTAGGGTCCCAGGGAGAGCACACCTTC.

The chain couples TRBV19 to TRBJ2-7, with D possibly being TRBD1 (6 bases). The ends were cut back, 2 bases at V and 0 bases at J, with 14 bases in the middle. CDR1 and CDR2 from the germline V gene are LNHDA and SQIVND (reference sequence). The CDR3 sequence is 16 residues long. Here the CDR3 DNA reads TGTGCCAGTAGTATATCGGGCAGGGGCCTCTCCTACGAGCAGTACTTC. Translated: CASSISGRGLSYEQYF.

The rearrangement uses TRBV12-3 or TRBV12-4 and TRBJ1-5; D may be TRBD1 (6 bases). Between the trimmed V and J ends, which lost 6 bases and 6 bases, there was a span of 12 bases. CDR3 size: 13 residues. The CDR3: CASRGNRAQPQHF. The CDR3 coding sequence is TGTGCCAGCAGGGGAAACAGGGCTCAGCCCCAGCATTTT.

This clonotype was seen a single time. This rearrangement joins TRBV7-9 to TRBJ2-7; the D call may be TRBD1 or TRBD2 (5 bases each). Trimming shortened V by 6 bases and J by 0 bases, and 12 bases separated the two germline ends. Germline V gene data show CDR1 as SEHNR and CDR2 as FQNEAQ (reference sequence). The CDR3 sequence is 14 residues long. CDR3 residues: CASSSVGDSYEQYF. DNA for the CDR3: TGTGCCAGCAGTTCCGTGGGGGACTCCTACGAGCAGTACTTC.

The chain employs TRBV13 and TRBJ2-5, with D unclear. The CDR3 totals 14 residues. From germline, CDR1 is PRHDT and CDR2 FYEKMQ (reference sequence). Trimming took 5 bases from V and 1 from J, leaving 11 bases between them. CDR3 region: CASSTYRSQETQYF. The DNA for the CDR3 is TGTGCCAGCAGCACATACAGATCCCAAGAGACCCAGTACTTC.